The 24 T cell receptor beta chains in this list originate from one sample, sequenced in a study of blood T cell repertoires in COVID-19. Produced via immunoSEQ multiplex PCR; TCRdb's table is partial and in-frame only. The table records about 120,000 clones, about three quarters of them present only once. The sample taken for sequencing was peripheral blood. The receptors were gathered from a man between 65 and 79 years old with acute or convalescent COVID-19.

This chain links TRBV6-1 with TRBJ2-1, with 12 bases matching TRBD2. The germline V gene encodes CDR1 MNHNS and CDR2 SASEGT. The ends lost 11 bases at V and 7 bases at J; junction bases unmatched: 9. The CDR3 length is 14 residues. CDR3 loop: CAGAGTSGWNEQFF. CDR3 nucleotides: TGTGCCGGGGCCGGGACTAGCGGGTGGAATGAGCAGTTCTTC.

The chain employs TRBV7-2 and TRBJ1-2; 8 bases agree with TRBD1. Trimming at V came to 5 bases and at J to 0 bases, leaving 14 bases not matched to a gene. Germline CDR1 SGHTA, CDR2 FQGNSA. The CDR3 has 18 residues. CDR3 DNA sequence: TGTGCCAGCAGCCGTTTGAGCGAGACAGGGGTAGCTAACTATGGCTACACCTTC. Amino acids: CASSRLSETGVANYGYTF.

The chain is built from TRBV7-9 and TRBJ1-2; D is ambiguous. Germline V gene sequence: CDR1 SEHNR, CDR2 FQNEAQ (reference sequence). The germline V and J ends were trimmed by 1 base and 8 bases, with 11 bases remaining between them. This CDR3 region has 13 residues. The CDR3 loop reads CASSLGRVFGYTF. In DNA, the CDR3 is TGTGCCAGCAGCTTAGGTCGGGTTTTCGGCTACACCTTC.

V and J are TRBV5-1 and TRBJ1-6; 8 nucleotides agree with TRBD1. The CDR3 length is 14 residues. After removal of 10 bases from V and 10 bases from J, the junction contained 13 bases not matched to a gene. CDR1 is SGHRS and CDR2 is YFSETQ in the germline V gene. The CDR3 nucleotides read TGCGCCTCCTCCGACCCACAGGGGGGCTCACCCCTCCACTTT. Amino acid sequence: CASSDPQGGSPLHF.

About this clone itself: Relative to the germline gene, one junction end is altered; a read error may explain this. The chain joins TRBV13 to TRBJ1-4; no reliable D call. Germline values: CDR1 PRHDT, CDR2 FYEKMQ (reference sequence). The CDR3 runs 14 residues. Written as DNA, the CDR3 is TGTGCCAGCAGCATAGGGAGATCTAATGAAAAACTGTTTTTT. Translated: CASSIGRSNEKLFF.

This clone showed up just once. The rearrangement links TRBV3-1 (or the pseudogene TRBV3-2) to TRBJ2-7; D could derive from TRBD1 or TRBD2 (9 bases each). This CDR3 contains 18 residues. Germline V gene lookup returns CDR1 LGHDT and CDR2 YNNKEL (reference sequence). Trimming stripped 4 bases from V and 3 bases from J, with 25 bases between. CDR3 residues: CASSRSGTGNSGSYEQYF. DNA of the CDR3: TGTGCCAGCAGCCGGTCCGGGACAGGGAATAGCGGGAGCTACGAGCAGTACTTC.

The chain uses TRBV27 and TRBJ1-6; the D gene is possibly TRBD1 (6 bases). CDR3 length equals 19 residues. Germline V gene lookup returns CDR1 MNHEY and CDR2 SMNVEV (reference sequence). Trimming took 5 bases from V and 1 from J, leaving 21 bases between them. The CDR3 nucleotides are TGTGCCAGCAGTCACACCGAACAGGGAGCAGTGTCCTATAATTCACCCCTCCACTTT. This translates into CASSHTEQGAVSYNSPLHF.

The CDR3 sequence is CASKQGPMAEKLFF. In nucleotides, the CDR3 is TGCGCCAGCAAACAGGGTCCAATGGCGGAAAAACTGTTTTTT. The chain employs TRBV5-1 and TRBJ1-4; TRBD1 is a possible D gene (6 bases). Germline loops: CDR1 SGHRS, CDR2 YFSETQ. The V end was cut by 6 bases, the J end by 8 bases, with 17 bases between. The CDR3 totals 14 residues.

This chain links TRBV3-1 (or the pseudogene TRBV3-2) with TRBJ1-5; 7 bases fit TRBD1. V lost 3 bases and J lost 7; bases outside the gene matches: 6. In germline, CDR1 is LGHDT, CDR2 YNNKEL (reference sequence). The CDR3 has 14 residues. CDR3 sequence: CASSHRSGGQPQHF. The CDR3 nucleotides read TGTGCCAGCAGCCACCGATCAGGGGGACAGCCCCAGCATTTT.

V usage is TRBV2 and J usage is TRBJ2-3, with 7 nucleotides matching TRBD2. Germline CDR1 reads SNHLY; CDR2 reads FYNNEI. The CDR3 runs to 12 residues. After removal of 7 bases from V and 5 bases from J, the junction contained 3 bases not matched to a gene. CDR3 bases: TGTGCCAGCACTCTAGCGGTAGATACGCAGTATTTT. Translation: CASTLAVDTQYF.

The J gene is TRBJ2-7, the V gene TRBV7-3; D is unresolved. Germline V gives CDR1 SGHTA, CDR2 FQGTGA. The V and J ends lost 6 bases and 1 base respectively, with 10 bases between them. This CDR3 has 13 residues. CDR3 residues: CASSRQQSYEQYF. CDR3 in DNA: TGTGCCAGCAGTAGACAACAATCCTACGAGCAGTACTTC.

This clone was picked up one time. The V and J genes are TRBV2 and TRBJ2-7; D is uncertain. Germline values: CDR1 SNHLY, CDR2 FYNNEI. The V end lost 1 base, the J end lost 4 bases, and 5 bases lay between the germline ends. The CDR3 has 12 residues. CDR3 DNA: TGTGCCAGCAGTGAAGTCACATACGAGCAGTACTTC. This translates into CASSEVTYEQYF.

In DNA form, the CDR3 reads TGTGCCAGCAGCTTACAGGGGGGCCAAACTGAAGCTTTCTTT. It specifies CASSLQGGQTEAFF. The J gene is TRBJ1-1, the V gene TRBV7-9, with 7 nucleotides matching TRBD1. The germline V gene has CDR1 SEHNR and CDR2 FQNEAQ (reference sequence). This CDR3 contains 14 residues. V lost 2 bases, J lost 5 bases, and 5 bases stayed unmatched.

V usage is TRBV28 and J usage is TRBJ2-1, with D possibly TRBD2 on 6 matching bases. Germline V gives CDR1 MDHEN, CDR2 SYDVKM. The V end lost 2 bases, the J end lost 4 bases, and 9 bases lay between the germline ends. The CDR3 contains 14 residues. This CDR3 is CASSLSGFYNEQFF. In DNA, the CDR3 is TGTGCCAGCAGTTTAAGCGGGTTTTACAATGAGCAGTTCTTC.

In its sample, this clone ranks as hyperexpanded (1% or more). V is TRBV5-8 and J is TRBJ1-2; tentative D call: TRBD1 (6 bases). This CDR3 has 13 residues. V lost 2 bases to trimming and J lost 4 bases, with 9 bases between them. Germline V CDR1 and CDR2: SGHTS, YDEGEE. Here the CDR3 reads CASSLPDSYGYTF. The CDR3 bases are TGTGCCAGCAGCTTACCGGACAGCTATGGCTACACCTTC. The full variable domain, with the rest looked up from reference TRBV5-8 and TRBJ1-2, is EAGVTQSPTHLIKTRGQQATLRCSPISGHTSVYWYQQALGLGLQFLLWYDEGEERNRGNFPPRFSGRQFPNYSSELNVNALELEDSALYLCASSLPDSYGYTFGSGTRLTVV.

The genes are TRBV15 and TRBJ2-7; no clear D gene. Trimming shortened V by 0 bases and J by 6 bases, and 12 bases separated the two germline ends. Germline CDR1 LNHNV, CDR2 YYDKDF (reference sequence). The CDR3 consists of 14 residues. The CDR3 DNA follows: TGTGCCACCAGCAGAGAATGGGCGAATGGCGAGCAGTACTTC. It specifies CATSREWANGEQYF.

V and J are TRBV7-9 and TRBJ1-1; D is possibly TRBD1 (6 bases). This CDR3 has 14 residues. Germline V gene lookup returns CDR1 SEHNR and CDR2 FQNEAQ (reference sequence). V shed 3 bases and J shed 4 bases, with 12 bases lying between them. CDR3 region: CASSLGRGSTEAFF. In DNA, the CDR3 is TGTGCCAGCAGCTTGGGCAGGGGTTCCACTGAAGCTTTCTTT.

This clone was observed once. The chain is built from TRBV19 and TRBJ2-4; D possibly corresponds to TRBD1 (6 bases). Per germline, CDR1 LNHDA and CDR2 SQIVND (reference sequence). V lost 1 base to trimming and J lost 0 bases, with 19 bases between them. The CDR3 runs to 19 residues. CDR3 coding DNA: TGTGCCAGTAGTATAGTTGGGGGACAATTAACACTAGCCAAAAACATTCAGTACTTC. This codes for CASSIVGGQLTLAKNIQYF.

The chain is built from TRBV7-2 and TRBJ2-3, with 11 bases matching TRBD2. From germline, CDR1 is SGHTA and CDR2 FQGNSA. Unmatched junction bases numbered 8, after V lost 10 bases and J lost 5 bases. The CDR3 is 14 residues long. CDR3 sequence reads: CATQPSGRIDTQYF. CDR3 in DNA: TGTGCCACCCAGCCTAGCGGGAGGATAGATACGCAGTATTTT.

The chain carries TRBV5-6 and TRBJ1-5; no reliable D call. V lost 6 bases to trimming and J lost 1 base, with 20 bases between them. Germline V gene sequence: CDR1 SGHDT, CDR2 YYEEEE. The CDR3 is made up of 17 amino acids. The CDR3 sequence: CASTLPDRGESNQPQHF. The CDR3 coding sequence is TGTGCCAGCACCCTCCCGGACCGCGGGGAGAGCAATCAGCCCCAGCATTTT.

The chain's CDR3 is CASSRDRMNTEAFF. DNA of the CDR3: TGTGCCAGCAGTCGCGACAGAATGAACACTGAAGCTTTCTTT. The V gene is TRBV6-5, the J gene TRBJ1-1; D perhaps matches TRBD1 (5 bases). Germline lookup yields CDR1 MNHEY and CDR2 SVGAGI. This CDR3 has 14 amino acids. Trimming cost V 5 bases and J 0 bases, with 10 bases left between them.

The chain links TRBV3-1 (or the pseudogene TRBV3-2) to TRBJ2-5, with 7 positions matching TRBD2. V gave up 1 base and J gave up 5 bases; unmatched junction bases: 4. The CDR3 is 14 residues long. Germline CDR1 is LGHDT and CDR2 is YNNKEL (reference sequence). The chain's CDR3 is CASSQGTRGETQYF. The DNA for the CDR3 is TGTGCCAGCAGCCAAGGGACTAGAGGCGAGACCCAGTACTTC.

Only one count was recorded for this clone. This chain connects TRBV4-2 to TRBJ1-2; 10 bases agree with TRBD1. Germline V CDR1 and CDR2: LGHNA, YNFKEQ. Trimming took 0 bases from V and 5 from J; bases not matched to a gene: 3. The CDR3 totals 15 residues. The CDR3 sequence is CASSQEDRGRYGYTF. The CDR3 nucleotides read TGTGCCAGCAGCCAAGAGGACAGGGGGAGGTATGGCTACACCTTC.

This chain's CDR3 is CAWSVSVNTEAFF. CDR3 DNA: TGTGCCTGGAGTGTTTCAGTCAACACTGAAGCTTTCTTT. The chain has TRBV30 and TRBJ1-1, with D uncertain. V shed 0 bases and J shed 2 bases, with 7 bases lying between them. Germline CDR1 and CDR2: GTSNPN and SVGIG (reference sequence). The CDR3 has 13 amino acids. Complete variable domain (other parts from reference TRBV30 and TRBJ1-1): SQTIHQWPATLVQPVGSPLSLECTVEGTSNPNLYWYRQAAGRGLQLLFYSVGIGQISSEVPQNLSASRPQDRQFILSSKKLLLSDSGFYLCAWSVSVNTEAFFGQGTRLTVV.